The rows below give T cell receptor beta chains drawn from one sample of a study of tumor-infiltrating lymphocytes in primary liver carcinoma. A single record per CDR3 protein comes from TCRdb applying MiXCR to the multiplex PCR reads. The sample includes roughly 50,000 distinct CDR3 sequences, over 65% of them seen just once. Sample: liver tumor tissue from sampling region 2. These receptor sequences come from a man in his forties or fifties with primary liver carcinoma and hepatitis B virus infection. The CDR3 runs from the conserved cysteine through the conserved F or W.

v_gene: TRBV28; j_gene: TRBJ1-2; CDR3aa: CASRAGGTQYGYTF
v_gene: TRBV6-5; j_gene: TRBJ2-1; CDR3aa: CTSREYRSSYNEQFF
v_gene: TRBV6-6; j_gene: TRBJ2-7; CDR3aa: CASSYSTPSGSNEQYF
v_gene: TRBV28; j_gene: TRBJ2-7; CDR3aa: CASMDAGSSYEQYF
v_gene: TRBV6-1; j_gene: TRBJ1-1; CDR3aa: CARSEALGRGPVETFF
v_gene: TRBV12-3/TRBV12-4; j_gene: TRBJ2-1; CDR3aa: CASSWGGVDEQFF
v_gene: TRBV10-3; j_gene: TRBJ2-1; CDR3aa: CAISESTSGGSYNEQLF
v_gene: TRBV6-1; j_gene: TRBJ2-7; CDR3aa: CVSREGRRDDEQYF
v_gene: TRBV5-5; j_gene: TRBJ1-1; CDR3aa: CASSSVGGVNTEAFF
v_gene: TRBV7-9; j_gene: TRBJ1-5; CDR3aa: CASSPLDQPRHF
v_gene: TRBV2; j_gene: TRBJ2-1; CDR3aa: CASSLWEWDNGQFF
v_gene: TRBV4-1; j_gene: TRBJ2-2; CDR3aa: CASGGGEGYTGELFF
v_gene: TRBV11-2; j_gene: TRBJ2-5; CDR3aa: CASSLGIAGGRDQYF
v_gene: TRBV29-1; j_gene: TRBJ2-3; CDR3aa: CSVNAVGTDPQYF
v_gene: TRBV11-2; j_gene: .; CDR3aa: CASSIGGGDMQHF
v_gene: TRBV11-2; j_gene: TRBJ2-1; CDR3aa: CGSSSVGPGNDQFF
v_gene: TRBV4-1; j_gene: TRBJ1-1; CDR3aa: CTSGLVLTGEMEAFF
v_gene: TRBV4-2; j_gene: TRBJ1-5; CDR3aa: CADGQIETRQSQHF
v_gene: TRBV29-1; j_gene: TRBJ2-3; CDR3aa: CSASGVRTSGRATDTQCF
v_gene: TRBV7-9; j_gene: TRBJ2-3; CDR3aa: CASDISREEDTQYF
v_gene: TRBV7-8; j_gene: TRBJ2-5; CDR3aa: CASSLKGGRRVGETQYF
v_gene: TRBV6-6; j_gene: TRBJ2-3; CDR3aa: CATRGAGDTQYF
v_gene: TRBV4-2; j_gene: TRBJ2-1; CDR3aa: CASSQDSDSRAQFF
v_gene: TRBV11-2; j_gene: TRBJ1-3; CDR3aa: CASSLSTGGNTTYF
v_gene: TRBV11-2; j_gene: TRBJ2-5; CDR3aa: CASCSGGSQETQYF
v_gene: TRBV13; j_gene: TRBJ2-3; CDR3aa: CASSLESADTQYF
v_gene: TRBV12-3/TRBV12-4; j_gene: TRBJ2-2; CDR3aa: CANSFQNTGELFF
v_gene: TRBV5-1; j_gene: TRBJ2-2; CDR3aa: CASSPPRSINTGELFF
v_gene: TRBV13; j_gene: TRBJ2-5; CDR3aa: CASSLEAVEETQYF
v_gene: TRBV6-5; j_gene: TRBJ2-3; CDR3aa: CVSSYDNSADTQYF
v_gene: TRBV29-1; j_gene: TRBJ2-1; CDR3aa: CSVEPLTSGTYNEQFF